This TCR beta chain emerged from a study of T cell responses to AZD1222 COVID-19 vaccine. The protocol was immunoSEQ multiplex PCR, while the TCRdb copy is restricted to in-frame clones and leaves out a portion. Among some 130,000 clones listed, approximately 88% were seen once. V gave up 1 base and J gave up 7 bases, with 5 bases separating them. Germline V gene data show CDR1 as MNHNS and CDR2 as SASEGT. The CDR3 covers 13 residues. The chain combines TRBV6-1 with TRBJ1-6; no reliable D call. This clonotype was sampled from an adult in good health. The starting material was peripheral blood, obtained on day 0 of AZD1222 vaccination. The CDR3 region is CASSEDWNSPLHF. Here the CDR3 DNA reads TGTGCCAGCAGTGAAGACTGGAATTCACCCCTCCACTTT.